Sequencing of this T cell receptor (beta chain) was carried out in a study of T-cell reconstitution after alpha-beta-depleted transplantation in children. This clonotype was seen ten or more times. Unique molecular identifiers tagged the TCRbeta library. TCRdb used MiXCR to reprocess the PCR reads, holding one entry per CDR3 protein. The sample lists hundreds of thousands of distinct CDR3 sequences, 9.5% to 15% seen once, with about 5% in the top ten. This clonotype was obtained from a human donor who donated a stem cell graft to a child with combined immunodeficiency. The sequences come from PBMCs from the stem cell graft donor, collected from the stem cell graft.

The CDR3 here is CASSSLKTGLHSYEQYF. The CDR3 bases are TGTGCCAGCAGTTCCCTAAAGACGGGACTCCACTCCTACGAGCAGTACTTC. V is TRBV5-6 and J is TRBJ2-7; D is perhaps TRBD2 (6 bases). From germline, CDR1 is SGHDT and CDR2 YYEEEE. Trimming cost V 5 bases and J 0 bases, with 21 bases left between them. CDR3 length equals 17 residues.